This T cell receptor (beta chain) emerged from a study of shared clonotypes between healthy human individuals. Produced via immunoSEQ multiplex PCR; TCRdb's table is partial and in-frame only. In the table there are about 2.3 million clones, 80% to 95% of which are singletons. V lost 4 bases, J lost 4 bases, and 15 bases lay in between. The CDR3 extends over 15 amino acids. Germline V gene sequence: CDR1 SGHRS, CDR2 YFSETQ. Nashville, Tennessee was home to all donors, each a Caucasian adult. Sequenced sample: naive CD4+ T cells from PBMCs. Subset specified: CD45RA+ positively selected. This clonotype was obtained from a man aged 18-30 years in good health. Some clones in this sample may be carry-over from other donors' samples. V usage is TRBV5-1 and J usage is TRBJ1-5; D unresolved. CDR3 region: CASSTDGVVNQPQHF. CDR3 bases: TGCGCCAGCAGCACCGACGGGGTTGTAAATCAGCCCCAGCATTTT.